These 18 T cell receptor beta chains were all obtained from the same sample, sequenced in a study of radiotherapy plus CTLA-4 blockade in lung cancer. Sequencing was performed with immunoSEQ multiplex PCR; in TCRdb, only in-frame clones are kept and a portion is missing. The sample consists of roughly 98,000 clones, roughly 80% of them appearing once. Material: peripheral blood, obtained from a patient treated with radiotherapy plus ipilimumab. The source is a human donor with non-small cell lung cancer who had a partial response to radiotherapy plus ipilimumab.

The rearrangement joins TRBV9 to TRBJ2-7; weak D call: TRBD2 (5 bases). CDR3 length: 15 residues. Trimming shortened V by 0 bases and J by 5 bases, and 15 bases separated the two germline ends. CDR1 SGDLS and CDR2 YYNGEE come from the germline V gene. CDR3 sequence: CASSVGTSRFHEQYF. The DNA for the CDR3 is TGTGCCAGCAGCGTAGGCACTAGTAGGTTTCACGAGCAGTACTTC. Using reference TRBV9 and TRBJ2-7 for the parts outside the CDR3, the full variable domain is DSGVTQTPKHLITATGQRVTLRCSPRSGDLSVYWYQQSLDQGLQFLIQYYNGEERAKGNILERFSAQQFPDLHSELNLSSLELGDSALYFCASSVGTSRFHEQYFGPGTRLTVT.

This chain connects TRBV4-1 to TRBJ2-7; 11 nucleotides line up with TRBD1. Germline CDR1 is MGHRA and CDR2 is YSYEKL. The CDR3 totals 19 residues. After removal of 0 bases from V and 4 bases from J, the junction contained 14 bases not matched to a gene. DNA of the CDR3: TGCGCCAGCAGCCAAGATAGCAATGTTATTGGGACAGGGGGATACGAGCAGTACTTC. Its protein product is CASSQDSNVIGTGGYEQYF.

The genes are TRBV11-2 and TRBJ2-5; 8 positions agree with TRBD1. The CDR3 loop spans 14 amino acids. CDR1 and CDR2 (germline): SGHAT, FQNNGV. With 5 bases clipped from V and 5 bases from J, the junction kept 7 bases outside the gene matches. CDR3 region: CASSPAGGRETQYF. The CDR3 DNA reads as TGTGCCAGCAGCCCAGCAGGGGGCCGGGAGACCCAGTACTTC.

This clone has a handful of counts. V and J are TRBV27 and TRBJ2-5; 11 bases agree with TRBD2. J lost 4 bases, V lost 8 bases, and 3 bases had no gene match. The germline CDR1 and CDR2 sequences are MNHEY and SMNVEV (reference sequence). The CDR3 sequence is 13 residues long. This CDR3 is CASSGTSGETQYF. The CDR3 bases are TGTGCCAGCTCGGGGACTAGCGGAGAGACCCAGTACTTC.

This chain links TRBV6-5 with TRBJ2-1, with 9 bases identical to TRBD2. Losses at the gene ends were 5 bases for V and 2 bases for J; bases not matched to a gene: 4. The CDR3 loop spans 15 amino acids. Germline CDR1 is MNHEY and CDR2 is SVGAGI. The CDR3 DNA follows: TGTGCCAGCAGTGTCGGGACTAGCCCCTACAATGAGCAGTTCTTC. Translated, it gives CASSVGTSPYNEQFF.

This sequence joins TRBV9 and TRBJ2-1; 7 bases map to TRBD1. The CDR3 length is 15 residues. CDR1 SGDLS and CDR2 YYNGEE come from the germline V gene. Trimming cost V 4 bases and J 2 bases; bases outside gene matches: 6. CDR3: CASSPSGTAYNEQFF. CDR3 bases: TGTGCCAGCAGCCCCTCTGGGACAGCCTACAATGAGCAGTTCTTC.

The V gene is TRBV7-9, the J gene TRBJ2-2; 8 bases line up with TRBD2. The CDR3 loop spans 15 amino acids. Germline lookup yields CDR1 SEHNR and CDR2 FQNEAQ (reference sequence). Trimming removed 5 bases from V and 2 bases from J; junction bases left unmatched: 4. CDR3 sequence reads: CASSKLAVNTGELFF. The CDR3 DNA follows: TGTGCCAGCAGCAAACTAGCGGTTAACACCGGGGAGCTGTTTTTT.

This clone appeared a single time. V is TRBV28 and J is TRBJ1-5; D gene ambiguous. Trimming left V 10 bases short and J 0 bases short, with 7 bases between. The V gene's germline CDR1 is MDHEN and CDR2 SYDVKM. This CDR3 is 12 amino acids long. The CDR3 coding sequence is TGTGCCACCTCGTATAGCAATCAGCCCCAGCATTTT. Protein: CATSYSNQPQHF.

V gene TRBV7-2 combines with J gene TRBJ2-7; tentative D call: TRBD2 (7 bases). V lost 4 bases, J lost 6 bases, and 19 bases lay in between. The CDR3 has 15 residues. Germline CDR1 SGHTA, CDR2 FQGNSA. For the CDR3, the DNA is TGTGCCAGCAGCTCGTTGGCGGGGGCGGCCTCCGAGCAGTACTTC. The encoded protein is CASSSLAGAASEQYF.

The CDR3 sequence: CASSPPGQNYNEQFF. CDR3 DNA sequence: TGTGCCAGCAGCCCTCCGGGACAGAATTACAATGAGCAGTTCTTC. The chain uses TRBV5-4 and TRBJ2-1; 7 positions match TRBD1. Germline CDR1 and CDR2: SGHNT and YYREEE (reference sequence). The CDR3 sequence is 15 residues long. The V and J ends lost 4 bases and 4 bases, in that order; junction bases with no gene match: 8.

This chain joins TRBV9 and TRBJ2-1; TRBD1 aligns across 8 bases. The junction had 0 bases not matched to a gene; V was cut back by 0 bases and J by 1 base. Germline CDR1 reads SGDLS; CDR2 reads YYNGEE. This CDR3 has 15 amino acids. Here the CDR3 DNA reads TGTGCCAGCAGCGTAGGACAGGGGTCCTACAATGAGCAGTTCTTC. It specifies CASSVGQGSYNEQFF.

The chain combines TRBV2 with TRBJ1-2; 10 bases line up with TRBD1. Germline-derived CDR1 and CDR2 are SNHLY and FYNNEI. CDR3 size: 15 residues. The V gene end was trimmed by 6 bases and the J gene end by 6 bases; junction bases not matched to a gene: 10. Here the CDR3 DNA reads TGTGCCAGCAGAGAAAATATGGGACAGGGGAATGGCTACACCTTC. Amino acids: CASRENMGQGNGYTF.

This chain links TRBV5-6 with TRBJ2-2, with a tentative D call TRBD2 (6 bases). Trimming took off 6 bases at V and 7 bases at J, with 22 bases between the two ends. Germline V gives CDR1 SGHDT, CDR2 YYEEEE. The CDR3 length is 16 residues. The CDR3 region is CASTLGWSGVDGELFF. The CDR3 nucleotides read TGTGCCAGCACCCTGGGTTGGTCGGGAGTAGACGGGGAGCTGTTTTTT.

The CDR3 here is CASSPGWASGANVLTF. CDR3 DNA sequence: TGTGCCAGCAGTCCAGGGTGGGCTTCCGGGGCCAACGTCCTGACTTTC. This chain links TRBV25-1 with TRBJ2-6, with D possibly TRBD1 on 5 matching bases. The CDR3 loop spans 16 amino acids. V was cut by 5 bases and J by 4 bases, with 15 bases left in between. Germline CDR1 reads MGHDK; CDR2 reads SYGVNS. Drawing the rest from reference TRBV25-1 and TRBJ2-6, the complete variable domain is EADIYQTPRYLVIGTGKKITLECSQTMGHDKMYWYQQDPGMELHLIHYSYGVNSTEKGDLSSESTVSRIRTEHFPLTLESARPSHTSQYLCASSPGWASGANVLTFGAGSRLTVL.

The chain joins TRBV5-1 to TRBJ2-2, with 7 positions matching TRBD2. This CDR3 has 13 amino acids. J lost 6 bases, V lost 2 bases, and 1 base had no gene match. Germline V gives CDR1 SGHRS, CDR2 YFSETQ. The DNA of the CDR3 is TGCGCCAGCAGCTTCCGGGAGGCCGGGGAGCTGTTTTTT. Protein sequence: CASSFREAGELFF.

The CDR3 region has the DNA TGTGCCAGCAGTACCGGGACACGGAGTCGCGAGCAGTACTTC. It specifies CASSTGTRSREQYF. The gene calls are TRBV6-5 and TRBJ2-7; tentatively, D is TRBD1 (6 bases). V was trimmed by 5 bases and J by 6 bases, leaving 17 bases between them. Germline lookup yields CDR1 MNHEY and CDR2 SVGAGI. The CDR3 has 14 residues.

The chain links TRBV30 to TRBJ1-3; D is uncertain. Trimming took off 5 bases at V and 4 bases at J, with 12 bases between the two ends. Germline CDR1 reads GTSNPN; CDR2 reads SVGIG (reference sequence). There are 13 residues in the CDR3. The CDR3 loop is CAWQVSSGNTIYF. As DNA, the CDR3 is TGTGCCTGGCAAGTATCTAGCGGAAACACCATATATTTT.

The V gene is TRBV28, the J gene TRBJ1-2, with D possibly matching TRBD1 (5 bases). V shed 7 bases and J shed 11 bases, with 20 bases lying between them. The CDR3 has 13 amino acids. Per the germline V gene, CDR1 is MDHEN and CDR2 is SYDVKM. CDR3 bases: TGTGCCAGCACCCAAGGACGGTTCGGGGGTTACACCTTC. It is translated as CASTQGRFGGYTF.